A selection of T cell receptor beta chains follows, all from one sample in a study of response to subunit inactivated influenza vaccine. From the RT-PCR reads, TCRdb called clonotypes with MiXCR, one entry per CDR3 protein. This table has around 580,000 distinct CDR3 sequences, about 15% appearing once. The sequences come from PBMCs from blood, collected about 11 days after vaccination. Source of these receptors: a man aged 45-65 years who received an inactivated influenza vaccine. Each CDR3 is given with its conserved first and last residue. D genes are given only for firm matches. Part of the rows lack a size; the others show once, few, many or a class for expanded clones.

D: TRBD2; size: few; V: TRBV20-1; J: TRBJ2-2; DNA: TGCAGTGCTAGAGATCCACTAGCGGGAGGGGCGAACACCGGGGAGCTGTTTTTT; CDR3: CSARDPLAGGANTGELFF
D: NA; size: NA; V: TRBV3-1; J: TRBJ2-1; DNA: TGTGCCAGCAGAGACACCGTCCAGGGGTTTAATGAGCAGTTCTTC; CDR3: CASRDTVQGFNEQFF
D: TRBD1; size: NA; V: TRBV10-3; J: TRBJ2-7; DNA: TGTGCCTCCCAAAACCAGGGGGCGTTATTCTACGAGCAGTACTTC; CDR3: CASQNQGALFYEQYF
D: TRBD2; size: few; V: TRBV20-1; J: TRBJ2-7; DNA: TGCAGTGCTAGAGATTCATCGCTCTATCACAGCGGGAGTTCCGAGCAGTACTTC; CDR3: CSARDSSLYHSGSSEQYF
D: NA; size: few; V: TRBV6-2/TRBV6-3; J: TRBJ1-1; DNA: TGTGCCAGCAGTGACTTTATGGGTAGCACTGAAGCTTTCTTT; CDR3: CASSDFMGSTEAFF
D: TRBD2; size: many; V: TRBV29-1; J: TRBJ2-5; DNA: TGCAGCGTTAAGCAGGGTGGGCTAGCGGGAGAGACCCAGTACTTC; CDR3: CSVKQGGLAGETQYF
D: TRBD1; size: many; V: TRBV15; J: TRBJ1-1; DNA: TGTGCCACCAGCAGTGGACAGGGGCTAAACACTGAAGCTTTCTTT; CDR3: CATSSGQGLNTEAFF
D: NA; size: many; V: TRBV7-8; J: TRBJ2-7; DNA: TGTGCCAGCTTTAGGGGAGGTACGGGGAGCTCCTACGAGCAGTACTTC; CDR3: CASFRGGTGSSYEQYF
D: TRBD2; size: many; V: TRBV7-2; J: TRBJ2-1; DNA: TGTGCCAGCAGCTCGCCGTGGGTAGCGGGGGCTTACAATGAGCAGTTCTTC; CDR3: CASSSPWVAGAYNEQFF
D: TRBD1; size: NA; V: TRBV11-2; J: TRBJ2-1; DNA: TGTGCCAGCAGCCCACCGGGACAGTACAATGAGCAGTTCTTC; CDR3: CASSPPGQYNEQFF